This entry lists 5 T cell receptor beta chains sequenced from one sample in a study of T cell responses to AZD1222 COVID-19 vaccine. Data came from immunoSEQ multiplex PCR; TCRdb stores just in-frame clones and leaves some out. The sample has under 150,000 clones; around nine tenths are singletons. Sequences were derived from peripheral blood, sampled on day 0 of AZD1222 vaccination. Receptors were obtained from an adult in good health.

The chain recombines TRBV30 with TRBJ2-7; 9 nucleotides match TRBD2. Trimming at V came to 5 bases and at J to 0 bases, leaving 5 bases not matched to a gene. This CDR3 contains 14 residues. Germline V CDR1 and CDR2: GTSNPN, SVGIG (reference sequence). The CDR3 loop is CAWATSGHSYEQYF. The CDR3 DNA is TGTGCCTGGGCGACTAGCGGACACTCCTACGAGCAGTACTTC.

V is TRBV10-3 and J is TRBJ2-1, with TRBD2 identical over 9 bases. Germline trimming cut 8 bases from V and 9 bases from J; bases unmatched to any gene: 14. This CDR3 is built from 15 residues. CDR1 and CDR2 (germline): ENHRY, SYGVKD. In nucleotides, the CDR3 is TGTGCCATCCGGCCGGGACTAGCCCCGGGCGGTGAGCAGTTCTTC. It yields the protein CAIRPGLAPGGEQFF.

This clone was recorded a few times. The chain is built from TRBV15 and TRBJ2-2; D remains unclear. Germline assignment: CDR1 LNHNV and CDR2 YYDKDF (reference sequence). The V gene lost 5 bases and the J gene lost 7 bases, with 5 bases spanning the gap. CDR3 length equals 11 residues. The CDR3 nucleotides read TGTGCCACCAGCGTAGGCGGGGAGCTGTTTTTT. It codes for CATSVGGELFF.

CDR3: CASSLGDLQGLLYEQYF. The DNA of the CDR3 is TGTGCCAGCAGCTTAGGGGACTTACAGGGCCTCCTCTACGAGCAGTACTTC. The chain links TRBV11-2 to TRBJ2-7; possibly TRBD1 or TRBD2 for D (6 bases each). CDR3 size: 17 residues. V was cut by 1 base and J by 3 bases, with 19 bases left in between. Germline V gene data show CDR1 as SGHAT and CDR2 as FQNNGV.

This clone is a singleton in its sample. The DNA of the CDR3 is TGTGCCAGCAAACCCCCCTCGCGGGGGTACGAGCAGTACTTC. It encodes CASKPPSRGYEQYF. The rearrangement joins TRBV28 to TRBJ2-7; 7 nucleotides align to TRBD2. The V and J ends lost 7 bases and 4 bases, in that order; junction bases with no gene match: 10. The CDR3 is 14 residues long. Per the germline V gene, CDR1 is MDHEN and CDR2 is SYDVKM.